These 27 T cell receptor beta chains share one sample of origin, sequenced in a study of blood T cell repertoires in COVID-19. Sequencing used immunoSEQ multiplex PCR; TCRdb keeps in-frame clones, though not all of them. The table shows hundreds of thousands of clones, with about nine tenths occurring only once. Sequencing was carried out using peripheral blood. These receptors were taken from a woman in her twenties or thirties with COVID-19, enrolled during active disease.

The genes are TRBV7-2 and TRBJ1-5; D is unclear. V dropped 1 base and J dropped 4 bases, with 14 bases sitting between them. The germline gives CDR1 SGHTA, CDR2 FQGNSA. This CDR3 region has 16 residues. This chain's CDR3 is CASSLVFSLENQPQHF. In DNA, the CDR3 is TGTGCCAGCAGCTTAGTGTTCAGCCTAGAAAATCAGCCCCAGCATTTT.

This chain connects TRBV6-1 to TRBJ1-5; D unresolved. This CDR3 contains 16 residues. CDR1 is MNHNS and CDR2 is SASEGT in the germline V gene. The V end lost 1 base, the J end lost 1 base, and 11 bases lay between the germline ends. CDR3 sequence reads: CASSEGTAVSNQPQHF. The CDR3 DNA is TGTGCCAGCAGTGAAGGTACAGCCGTAAGCAATCAGCCCCAGCATTTT.

The V call is TRBV9, the J call TRBJ1-2; 8 bases line up with TRBD1. The CDR3 loop spans 15 amino acids. Germline CDR1 is SGDLS and CDR2 is YYNGEE. Losses at the gene ends were 3 bases for V and 2 bases for J; bases not matched to a gene: 6. CDR3 amino acids: CASSARTGKNYGYTF. The CDR3 coding sequence is TGTGCCAGCAGCGCCCGGACAGGGAAAAACTATGGCTACACCTTC.

The V and J genes are TRBV6-5 and TRBJ2-7; the match to TRBD1 covers 10 bases. The CDR3 has 15 residues. V dropped 6 bases and J dropped 1; count of bases not matched to a gene: 6. Germline CDR1 and CDR2: MNHEY and SVGAGI. CDR3 sequence (DNA): TGTGCCAGCAGGACCCGGGACAGGGGATCCTACGAGCAGTACGTC. It specifies CASRTRDRGSYEQYV.

The rearrangement uses TRBV6-6 and TRBJ2-5; TRBD1 matches 7 bases. Germline lookup yields CDR1 MNHNY and CDR2 SVGAGI (reference sequence). V was pared by 5 bases and J by 4 bases, with 7 bases of the junction left unmatched. The CDR3 consists of 14 residues. In DNA, the CDR3 is TGTGCCAGCAGTAAAGGGGGCACCGTAGAGACCCAGTACTTC. As protein: CASSKGGTVETQYF.

Details on this clone: Its ends do not fully match the called genes, so a read error is possible. This sequence joins TRBV3-1 (or the pseudogene TRBV3-2) and TRBJ1-1; no clear D gene. Germline V CDR1 and CDR2: LGHDT, YNNKEL (reference sequence). The CDR3 runs to 15 residues. CDR3 region: CASSKDFWSSTLAFF. CDR3 DNA: TGTGCCAGCAGCAAAGATTTTTGGAGCAGCACTCTTGCTTTCTTT.

The chain has TRBV10-3 and TRBJ2-5; possible D gene TRBD1, 6 bases. CDR1 ENHRY and CDR2 SYGVKD come from the germline V gene. V was clipped by 3 bases and J by 0 bases, with 17 bases between them. This CDR3 is 17 amino acids long. The CDR3 bases are TGTGCCATCAGTGACAAGGGGGACGGTACCGACCAAGAGACCCAGTACTTC. Amino acid sequence: CAISDKGDGTDQETQYF.

This sequence joins TRBV3-1 (or the pseudogene TRBV3-2) and TRBJ1-1; TRBD1 agrees at 7 bases. The germline V gene encodes CDR1 LGHDT and CDR2 YNNKEL (reference sequence). This CDR3 region has 13 residues. The V gene end was trimmed by 5 bases and the J gene end by 7 bases; junction bases not matched to a gene: 7. CDR3 amino acids: CASSRQGPGEAFF. CDR3 sequence (DNA): TGTGCCAGCAGCAGACAGGGACCAGGTGAAGCTTTCTTT.

CDR3 loop: CASRSTENTEAFF. Here the CDR3 DNA reads TGTGCCAGCAGATCAACAGAAAACACTGAAGCTTTCTTT. V usage is TRBV4-2 and J usage is TRBJ1-1; D ambiguous. Germline values: CDR1 LGHNA, CDR2 YNFKEQ. With 6 bases removed from V and 2 bases from J, the gap between germline ends came to 10 bases. The CDR3 covers 13 residues.

This clone occurred once. The genes are TRBV28 and TRBJ1-5; TRBD1 might be the D (5 bases). V was cut by 6 bases and J by 6 bases, with 15 bases left in between. Germline V gives CDR1 MDHEN, CDR2 SYDVKM. The CDR3 covers 14 residues. The CDR3 DNA reads as TGTGCCAGCAGATCGGGGGGACGAAGTCAGCCCCAGCATTTT. This gives the protein CASRSGGRSQPQHF.

The chain combines TRBV18 with TRBJ1-4; D unclear. Trimming left V 0 bases short and J 0 bases short, with 5 bases between. CDR1 and CDR2 (germline): KGHSH, LQKENI. The CDR3 loop spans 15 amino acids. CDR3 residues: CASSPPRATNEKLFF. For the CDR3, the DNA is TGTGCCAGCTCACCACCCCGGGCAACTAATGAAAAACTGTTTTTT.

This clone was recorded only once. The J gene is TRBJ2-5, the V gene TRBV7-2; 15 bases line up with TRBD2. CDR3 size: 19 residues. Trimming removed 1 base from V and 9 bases from J; junction bases left unmatched: 15. Germline V lookup: CDR1 SGHTA, CDR2 FQGNSA. In DNA form, the CDR3 reads TGTGCCAGCAGCTTAGTTACCCTCGGACTAGCGGGGGGGCGTCATTCCCAGTACTTC. This sequence encodes CASSLVTLGLAGGRHSQYF. The full variable domain, with the rest looked up from reference TRBV7-2 and TRBJ2-5, is GAGVSQSPSNKVTEKGKDVELRCDPISGHTALYWYRQSLGQGLEFLIYFQGNSAPDKSGLPSDRFSAERTGGSVSTLTIQRTQQEDSAVYLCASSLVTLGLAGGRHSQYFGPGTRLLVL.

This chain uses TRBV7-2 with TRBJ1-2, with 8 bases lining up with TRBD1. CDR3 length equals 15 residues. V lost 2 bases and J lost 6; bases outside the gene matches: 8. Germline CDR1 is SGHTA and CDR2 is FQGNSA. The CDR3: CASSLLLQGVNGYTF. CDR3 DNA: TGTGCCAGCAGCTTACTCTTACAGGGGGTGAATGGCTACACCTTC.

V and J are TRBV6-4 and TRBJ1-5, with 7 bases identical to TRBD1. CDR1 and CDR2 (germline): MRHNA, SNTAGT. After removal of 5 bases from V and 6 bases from J, the junction contained 4 bases not matched to a gene. CDR3 size: 13 residues. In nucleotides, the CDR3 is TGTGCCAGCAGTCTTCAGGGGGGTCAGCCCCAGCATTTT. Translation: CASSLQGGQPQHF.

V and J are TRBV5-1 and TRBJ2-3; 7 nucleotides match TRBD2. Per germline, CDR1 SGHRS and CDR2 YFSETQ. The CDR3 extends over 18 amino acids. With 0 bases clipped from V and 0 bases from J, the junction kept 10 bases outside the gene matches. CDR3 in amino acids: CASSLGLAPAPSTDTQYF. The DNA of the CDR3 is TGCGCCAGCAGCTTGGGACTAGCCCCCGCCCCTAGCACAGATACGCAGTATTTT.

The chain employs TRBV5-6 and TRBJ2-5; D remains ambiguous. The CDR3 has 12 amino acids. The germline V gene encodes CDR1 SGHDT and CDR2 YYEEEE. V gave up 4 bases and J gave up 1 base, with 5 bases separating them. CDR3 protein: CASSILQETQYF. The CDR3 nucleotides read TGTGCCAGCAGCATACTCCAAGAGACCCAGTACTTC. The full variable domain, in which reference TRBV5-6 and TRBJ2-5 provide the parts outside the CDR3, is DAGVTQSPTHLIKTRGQQVTLRCSPKSGHDTVSWYQQALGQGPQFIFQYYEEEERQRGNFPDRFSGHQFPNYSSELNVNALLLGDSALYLCASSILQETQYFGPGTRLLVL.

The chain uses TRBV27 and TRBJ1-2, with a tentative D call TRBD1 (6 bases). The germline gives CDR1 MNHEY, CDR2 SMNVEV (reference sequence). The CDR3 is 15 amino acids. The germline V and J ends were trimmed by 6 bases and 3 bases, with 17 bases remaining between them. This chain's CDR3 is CASSSPTQGHYGYTF. CDR3 in DNA: TGTGCCAGCAGCTCCCCAACACAGGGCCACTATGGCTACACCTTC.

The genes are TRBV2 and TRBJ2-7; D is ambiguous. The V gene's germline CDR1 is SNHLY and CDR2 FYNNEI. V lost 1 base and J lost 7, with 8 bases in between. The CDR3 covers 12 residues. CDR3 coding DNA: TGTGCCAGCAGTGAAGGGGCTCGAGAGCAGTACTTC. Translation gives CASSEGAREQYF.

The V call is TRBV27, the J call TRBJ2-5, with D perhaps matching TRBD1 (6 bases). Germline CDR1 MNHEY, CDR2 SMNVEV (reference sequence). There are 13 residues in the CDR3. Trimming left V 8 bases short and J 4 bases short, with 14 bases between. In DNA, the CDR3 is TGTGCCAGCGGAACAGGGTCAGTAGAGACCCAGTACTTC. This translates into CASGTGSVETQYF.

The genes are TRBV6-2 or TRBV6-3 and TRBJ2-7; tentatively, D is TRBD1 (6 bases). V lost 4 bases, J lost 1 base, and 14 bases lay in between. Germline CDR1 MNHEY, CDR2 SVGEGT. CDR3 size: 15 residues. The CDR3 loop is CASSLSWGPSYEQYF. As DNA, the CDR3 is TGTGCCAGCAGTTTATCGTGGGGGCCGTCCTACGAGCAGTACTTC.

The chain joins TRBV12-1 to TRBJ1-5; the table's D gene call, TRBD1, was not cross checked with the DNA. TRBV12-1 is reported as a pseudogene. The CDR3 is 16 amino acids. CDR3 sequence reads: CASSFERDTKCQPQHF. DNA for the CDR3: TGTGCCAGCAGCTTTGAGAGGGACACAAAATGTCAGCCCCAGCATTTT.

This chain connects TRBV6-5 to TRBJ2-1; the D gene is possibly TRBD2 (5 bases). Trimming took 6 bases from V and 7 from J, leaving 16 bases between them. Germline values: CDR1 MNHEY, CDR2 SVGAGI. This CDR3 contains 14 residues. CDR3 loop: CASRSGVGMNEQFF. The DNA of the CDR3 is TGTGCCAGCAGGAGTGGGGTCGGGATGAATGAGCAGTTCTTC.

V gene TRBV5-4 combines with J gene TRBJ1-2; no clear D gene. V was cut by 0 bases and J by 7 bases, with 13 bases left in between. Germline assignment: CDR1 SGHNT and CDR2 YYREEE (reference sequence). The CDR3 totals 14 residues. The CDR3 loop reads CASSLGVGLAGYTF. CDR3 DNA: TGTGCCAGCAGCTTGGGCGTCGGCCTAGCTGGCTACACCTTC.

In this sample, this clone turned up once. V and J are TRBV19 and TRBJ1-5, with 8 bases identical to TRBD1. Germline V gene data show CDR1 as LNHDA and CDR2 as SQIVND (reference sequence). This CDR3 contains 16 residues. J gave up 3 bases and V 1 base, and 5 bases lay outside the gene matches. CDR3 DNA: TGTGCCAGTAGTATAGTTAACAGGGGGTTCAATCAGCCCCAGCATTTT. It encodes CASSIVNRGFNQPQHF.

This chain uses TRBV7-9 with TRBJ1-1; TRBD1 agrees at 9 bases. J gave up 6 bases and V 0 bases, and 11 bases lay outside the gene matches. The CDR3 has 17 amino acids. The V gene's germline CDR1 is SEHNR and CDR2 FQNEAQ (reference sequence). The CDR3 spells CASSLALENRGLAEAFF. The DNA for the CDR3 is TGTGCCAGCAGCTTAGCGCTGGAAAACAGGGGGCTCGCTGAAGCTTTCTTT.

The chain recombines TRBV6-5 with TRBJ1-1; TRBD1 matches at 12 bases. Trimming took 6 bases from V and 6 from J; bases not matched to a gene: 5. The CDR3 is 14 amino acids. Germline-derived CDR1 and CDR2 are MNHEY and SVGAGI. CDR3 DNA sequence: TGTGCCAGCAGGCCGGGACAGGGGGCTCCTGAAGCTTTCTTT. This translates into CASRPGQGAPEAFF.

The chain recombines TRBV6-5 with TRBJ2-7; perhaps TRBD1 as D (5 bases). Germline V CDR1 and CDR2: MNHEY, SVGAGI. This CDR3 comprises 13 residues. V gave up 6 bases and J gave up 4 bases, with 13 bases separating them. The CDR3 DNA is TGTGCCAGCAGAACTACCGACAGTTACGAGCAGTACTTC. Translated: CASRTTDSYEQYF.